The source of this T cell receptor beta chain is a study of T cells and Merkel cell carcinoma outcomes. Sequencing was performed with immunoSEQ multiplex PCR; in TCRdb, only in-frame clones are kept and a portion is missing. Of thousands of clones listed, approximately 81% are singletons. Trimming removed 2 bases at V and 3 bases at J, with 7 bases between. From germline, CDR1 is MDHEN and CDR2 SYDVKM. This CDR3 is built from 13 residues. The sequence derives from a human donor with Merkel cell carcinoma. What was sequenced was tumor tissue from Merkel cell carcinoma. The chain is built from TRBV28 and TRBJ1-2; D uncertain. In DNA, the CDR3 is TGTGCCAGCAGTTTAAGGCTTGACTATGGCTACACCTTC. This translates into CASSLRLDYGYTF.